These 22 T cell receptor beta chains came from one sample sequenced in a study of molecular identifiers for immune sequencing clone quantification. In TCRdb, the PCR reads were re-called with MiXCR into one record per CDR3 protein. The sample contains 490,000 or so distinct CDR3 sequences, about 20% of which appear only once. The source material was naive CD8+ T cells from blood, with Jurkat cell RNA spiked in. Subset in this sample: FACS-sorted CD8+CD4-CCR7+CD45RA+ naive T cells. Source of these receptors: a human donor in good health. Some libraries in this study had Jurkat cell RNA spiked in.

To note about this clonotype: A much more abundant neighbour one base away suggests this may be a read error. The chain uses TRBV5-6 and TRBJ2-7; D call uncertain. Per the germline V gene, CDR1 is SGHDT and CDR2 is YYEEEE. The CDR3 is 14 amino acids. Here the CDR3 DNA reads TGTGCCAGCAGCTTGTCGCCAGGATCCTACGAGCAGTGCTTC. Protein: CASSLSPGSYEQCF.

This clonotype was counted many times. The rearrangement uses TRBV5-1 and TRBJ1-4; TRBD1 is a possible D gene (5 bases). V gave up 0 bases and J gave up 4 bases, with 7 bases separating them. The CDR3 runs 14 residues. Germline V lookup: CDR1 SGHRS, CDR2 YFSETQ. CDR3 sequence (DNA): TGCGCCAGCAGCTTGGGGGACGATAATGAAAAACTGTTTTTT. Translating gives CASSLGDDNEKLFF.

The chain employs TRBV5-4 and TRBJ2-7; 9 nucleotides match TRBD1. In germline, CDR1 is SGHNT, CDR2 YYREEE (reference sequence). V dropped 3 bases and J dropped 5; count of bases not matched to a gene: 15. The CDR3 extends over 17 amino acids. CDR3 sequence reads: CASSSDGGGQGSNEQYF. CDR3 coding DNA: TGTGCCAGCAGCTCGGATGGGGGGGGACAGGGTAGCAACGAGCAGTACTTC.

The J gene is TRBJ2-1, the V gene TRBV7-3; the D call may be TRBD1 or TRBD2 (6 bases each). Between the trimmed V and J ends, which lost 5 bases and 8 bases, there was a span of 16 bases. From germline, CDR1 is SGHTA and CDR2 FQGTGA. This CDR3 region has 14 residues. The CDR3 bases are TGTGCCAGCAGCCCCAGGGGTAGGGGGGATGAGCAGTTCTTC. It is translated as CASSPRGRGDEQFF.

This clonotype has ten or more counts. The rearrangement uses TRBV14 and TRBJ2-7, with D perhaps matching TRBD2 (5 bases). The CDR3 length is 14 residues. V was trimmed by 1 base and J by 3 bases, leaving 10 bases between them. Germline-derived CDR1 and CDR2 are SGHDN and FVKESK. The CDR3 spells CASSQVPGFYEQYF. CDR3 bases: TGTGCCAGCAGCCAAGTTCCGGGGTTCTACGAGCAGTACTTC.

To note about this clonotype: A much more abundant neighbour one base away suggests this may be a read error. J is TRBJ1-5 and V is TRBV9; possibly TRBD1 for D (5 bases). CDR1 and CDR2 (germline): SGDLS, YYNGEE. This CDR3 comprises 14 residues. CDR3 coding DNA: TGTGTCAGCAGCCCAGGGAACTCCAATCAGCCCCAGCATTTT. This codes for CVSSPGNSNQPQHF.

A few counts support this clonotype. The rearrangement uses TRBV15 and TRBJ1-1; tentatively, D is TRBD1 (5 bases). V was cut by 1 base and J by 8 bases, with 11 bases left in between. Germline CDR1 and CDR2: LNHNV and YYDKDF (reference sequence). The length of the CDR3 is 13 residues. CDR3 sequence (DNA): TGTGCCACCAGCAGAGCCCCGGACAAGGAAGCTTTCTTT. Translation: CATSRAPDKEAFF.

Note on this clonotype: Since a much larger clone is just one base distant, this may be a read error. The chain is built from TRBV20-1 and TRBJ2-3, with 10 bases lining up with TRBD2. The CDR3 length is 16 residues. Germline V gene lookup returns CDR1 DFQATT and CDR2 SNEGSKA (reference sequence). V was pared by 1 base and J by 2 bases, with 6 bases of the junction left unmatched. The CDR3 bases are TGCAGTGCTAGAGGTGGGACTAGCGAATCCACAGATACGCAGTATTTT. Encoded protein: CSARGGTSESTDTQYF.

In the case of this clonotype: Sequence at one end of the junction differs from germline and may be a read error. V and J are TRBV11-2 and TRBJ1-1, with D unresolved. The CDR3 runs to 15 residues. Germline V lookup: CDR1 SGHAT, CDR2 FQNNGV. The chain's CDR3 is CASSRRTVGNTKAFF. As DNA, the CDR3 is TGTGCCAGCAGCCGGCGGACGGTCGGGAACACTAAAGCTTTCTTT.

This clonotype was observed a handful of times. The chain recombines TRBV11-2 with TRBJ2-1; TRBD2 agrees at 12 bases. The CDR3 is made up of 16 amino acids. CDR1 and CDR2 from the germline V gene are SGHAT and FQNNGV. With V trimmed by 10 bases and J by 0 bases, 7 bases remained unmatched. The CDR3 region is CATSGTSGFSYNEQFF. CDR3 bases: TGTGCCACCTCCGGGACTAGCGGGTTCTCCTACAATGAGCAGTTCTTC.

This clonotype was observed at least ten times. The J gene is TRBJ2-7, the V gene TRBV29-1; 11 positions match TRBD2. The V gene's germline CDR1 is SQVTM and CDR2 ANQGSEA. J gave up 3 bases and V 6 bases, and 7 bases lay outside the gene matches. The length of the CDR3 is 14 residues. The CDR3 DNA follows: TGCAGCGTCGGTACTAGCGGGGGATTCTACGAGCAGTACTTC. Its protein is CSVGTSGGFYEQYF.

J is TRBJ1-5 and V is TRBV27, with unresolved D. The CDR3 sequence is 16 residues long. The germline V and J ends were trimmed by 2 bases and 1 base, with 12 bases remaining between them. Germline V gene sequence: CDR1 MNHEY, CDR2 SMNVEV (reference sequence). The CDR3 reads CASSLADGGSNQPQHF. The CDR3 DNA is TGTGCCAGCAGTTTAGCGGATGGAGGGAGCAATCAGCCCCAGCATTTT.

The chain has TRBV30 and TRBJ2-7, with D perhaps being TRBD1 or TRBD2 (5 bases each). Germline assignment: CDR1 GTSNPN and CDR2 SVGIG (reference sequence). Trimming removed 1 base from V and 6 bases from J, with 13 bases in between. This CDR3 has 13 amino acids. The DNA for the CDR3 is TGTGCCTGGAGTGGGGGACCCTCGGGCGAGCAGTACTTC. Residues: CAWSGGPSGEQYF. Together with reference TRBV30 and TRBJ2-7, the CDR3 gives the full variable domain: SQTIHQWPATLVQPVGSPLSLECTVEGTSNPNLYWYRQAAGRGLQLLFYSVGIGQISSEVPQNLSASRPQDRQFILSSKKLLLSDSGFYLCAWSGGPSGEQYFGPGTRLTVT.

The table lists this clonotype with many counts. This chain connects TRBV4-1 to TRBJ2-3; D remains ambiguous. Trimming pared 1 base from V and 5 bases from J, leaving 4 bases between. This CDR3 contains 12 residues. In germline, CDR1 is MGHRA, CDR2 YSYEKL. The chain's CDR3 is CASSQVGDTQYF. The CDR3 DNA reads TGCGCCAGCAGCCAAGTTGGAGATACGCAGTATTTT.

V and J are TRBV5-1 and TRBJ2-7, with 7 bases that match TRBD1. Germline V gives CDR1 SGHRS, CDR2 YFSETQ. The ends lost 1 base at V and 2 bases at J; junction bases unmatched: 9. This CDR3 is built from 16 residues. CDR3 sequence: CASSLPRGGLTYEQYF. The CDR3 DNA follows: TGCGCCAGCAGCTTGCCGAGAGGGGGCTTAACCTACGAGCAGTACTTC.

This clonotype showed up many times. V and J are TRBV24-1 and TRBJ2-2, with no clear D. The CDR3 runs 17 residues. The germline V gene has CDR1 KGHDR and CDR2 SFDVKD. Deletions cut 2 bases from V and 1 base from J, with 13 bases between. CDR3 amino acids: CATSDSDWTENTGELFF. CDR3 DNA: TGTGCCACCAGTGATTCTGATTGGACGGAGAACACCGGGGAGCTGTTTTTT.

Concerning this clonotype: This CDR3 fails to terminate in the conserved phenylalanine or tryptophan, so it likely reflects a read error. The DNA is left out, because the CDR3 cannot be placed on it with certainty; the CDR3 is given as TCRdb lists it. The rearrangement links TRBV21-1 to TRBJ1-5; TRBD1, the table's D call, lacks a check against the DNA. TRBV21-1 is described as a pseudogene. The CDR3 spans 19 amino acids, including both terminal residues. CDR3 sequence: CASSKPPKRLPRSAPAKHS.

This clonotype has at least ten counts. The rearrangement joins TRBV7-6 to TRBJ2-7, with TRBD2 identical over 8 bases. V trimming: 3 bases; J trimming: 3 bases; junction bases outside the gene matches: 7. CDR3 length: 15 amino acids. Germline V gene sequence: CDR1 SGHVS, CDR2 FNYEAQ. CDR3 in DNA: TGTGCCAGCAGCTTCAGCAGCGGGGGCATCTACGAGCAGTACTTC. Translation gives CASSFSSGGIYEQYF.

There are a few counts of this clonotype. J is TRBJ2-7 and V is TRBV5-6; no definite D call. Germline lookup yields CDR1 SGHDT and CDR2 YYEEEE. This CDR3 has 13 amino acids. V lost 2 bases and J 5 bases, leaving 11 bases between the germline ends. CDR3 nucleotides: TGTGCCAGCAGCTTTAGGCTGGGCGACGAGCAGTACTTC. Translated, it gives CASSFRLGDEQYF. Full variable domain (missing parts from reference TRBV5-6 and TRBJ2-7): DAGVTQSPTHLIKTRGQQVTLRCSPKSGHDTVSWYQQALGQGPQFIFQYYEEEERQRGNFPDRFSGHQFPNYSSELNVNALLLGDSALYLCASSFRLGDEQYFGPGTRLTVT.

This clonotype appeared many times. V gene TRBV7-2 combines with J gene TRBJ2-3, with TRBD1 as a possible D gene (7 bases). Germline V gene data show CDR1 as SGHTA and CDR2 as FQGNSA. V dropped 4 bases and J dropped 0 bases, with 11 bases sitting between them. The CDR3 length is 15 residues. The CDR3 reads CASSSQGGSTDTQYF. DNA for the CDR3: TGTGCCAGCAGCTCCCAGGGGGGTAGCACAGATACGCAGTATTTT. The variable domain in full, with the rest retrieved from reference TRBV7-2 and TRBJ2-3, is GAGVSQSPSNKVTEKGKDVELRCDPISGHTALYWYRQSLGQGLEFLIYFQGNSAPDKSGLPSDRFSAERTGGSVSTLTIQRTQQEDSAVYLCASSSQGGSTDTQYFGPGTRLTVL.

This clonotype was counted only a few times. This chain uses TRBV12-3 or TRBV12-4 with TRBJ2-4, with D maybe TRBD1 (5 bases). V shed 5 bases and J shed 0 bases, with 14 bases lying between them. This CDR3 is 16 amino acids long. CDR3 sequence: CASSPGVQAAKNIQYF. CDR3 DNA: TGTGCCAGCAGTCCAGGAGTACAGGCAGCCAAAAACATTCAGTACTTC.

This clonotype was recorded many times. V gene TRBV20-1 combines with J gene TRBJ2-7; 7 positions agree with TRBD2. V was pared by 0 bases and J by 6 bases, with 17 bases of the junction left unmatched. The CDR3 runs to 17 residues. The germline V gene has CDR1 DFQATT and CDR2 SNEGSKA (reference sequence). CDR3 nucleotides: TGCAGTGCTAGAGATCGATCCCCGGGACTACGGGCATCCGAGCAGTACTTC. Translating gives CSARDRSPGLRASEQYF.